The rows below give T cell receptor beta chains drawn from one sample of a study of T cells in localized non-small cell lung cancer. Profiling relied on immunoSEQ multiplex PCR, and the TCRdb table lists in-frame clones only, not all of them. The table records 70,000 to 75,000 clones, less than 85% of them present only once. This specimen consisted of peripheral blood, obtained before any cancer treatment. The receptor source for this set is a female donor of 60 years or more with stage I lung adenocarcinoma. Each CDR3 is given with its conserved first and last residue. A D gene is named only where the DNA matches it firmly. For some rows the clone size is stated as once, few or many, or as a class when expanded; others skip it.

>TRBV18|.|TRBJ2-5|.
CASSPRLGVQETQYF
TGTGCCAGCTCACCACGCCTAGGGGTCCAAGAGACCCAGTACTTC
>TRBV7-2|TRBD1|TRBJ2-3|once
CASSLASLGQGSDTQYF
TGTGCCAGCAGCTTAGCCTCCTTGGGACAGGGATCAGATACGCAGTATTTT
>TRBV11-3|.|TRBJ2-1|.
CASSLETGLYNEQFF
TGTGCCAGCAGCTTAGAGACAGGACTTTACAATGAGCAGTTCTTC
>TRBV5-1|TRBD2|TRBJ2-5|.
CASRAGVIQETQYF
TGCGCCAGCAGAGCGGGGGTGATCCAAGAGACCCAGTACTTC
>TRBV28|.|TRBJ1-5|.
CASSSPRIRSNQPQHF
TGTGCCAGCAGTTCGCCACGGATTAGGAGCAATCAGCCCCAGCATTTT
>TRBV5-5|.|TRBJ2-5|.
CASSLGGEETQYF
TGTGCCAGCAGCTTGGGAGGAGAGGAGACCCAGTACTTC
>TRBV6-5|.|TRBJ1-1|.
CASSYPTAGLPTEAFF
TGTGCCAGCAGTTATCCGACAGCAGGGTTGCCCACTGAAGCTTTCTTT
>TRBV23-1|.|TRBJ2-6|.
CASSTRLLQQSRANVLTF
TGCGCCAGCAGTACTCGGTTGCTACAACAAAGTCGGGCCAACGTCCTGACTTTC
>TRBV27|.|TRBJ1-6|.
CASAGFNSPLHF
TGTGCCAGCGCGGGGTTCAATTCACCCCTCCACTTT
>TRBV11-2|.|TRBJ2-1|.
CASSQQSSWGRWTVPEVLF
TGTGCCAGCAGCCAACAGAGCTCTTGGGGGCGTTGGACAGTTCCGGAGGTTCTCTTC
>TRBV9|TRBD1|TRBJ2-7|.
CASSVGAGGPYEQYF
TGTGCCAGCAGCGTAGGGGCAGGGGGTCCCTACGAGCAGTACTTC
>TRBV6-5|.|TRBJ2-1|.
CASSWDSSSYNEQFF
TGTGCCAGCAGTTGGGACTCGAGCTCCTACAATGAGCAGTTCTTC
>TRBV25-1|.|TRBJ1-1|.
CASSKPRDSRRTTEAFF
TGTGCCAGCAGTAAACCGAGAGACTCCAGGAGAACTACTGAAGCTTTCTTT
>TRBV4-1|.|TRBJ2-1|.
CASSQVERADHNEQFF
TGCGCCAGCAGCCAAGTGGAGCGGGCGGATCACAATGAGCAGTTCTTC
>TRBV19|.|TRBJ2-4|.
CASRGLDKNIQYF
TGTGCCAGCCGAGGACTGGATAAAAACATTCAGTACTTC
>TRBV7-9|.|TRBJ2-1|.
CASSFTSRNEQFF
TGTGCCAGCAGCTTCACTAGTCGTAATGAGCAGTTCTTC
>TRBV27|.|TRBJ2-7|.
CASSSGESSYEQYF
TGTGCCAGCAGTTCGGGGGAAAGCTCCTACGAGCAGTACTTC
>TRBV14|.|TRBJ1-3|.
CASSQDLGGNTIYF
TGTGCCAGCAGCCAAGATCTGGGGGGGAACACCATATATTTT
>TRBV5-1|.|TRBJ1-4|.
CASSPQPPTATNEKLFF
TGCGCCAGCAGCCCGCAACCACCGACAGCAACTAATGAAAAACTGTTTTTT
>TRBV19|.|TRBJ1-1|once
CASSLDLNTEAFF
TGTGCCAGTAGTTTGGACCTTAACACTGAAGCTTTCTTT
>TRBV6-6|TRBD2|TRBJ2-3|.
CASSYSSGGAGDTQYF
TGTGCCAGCAGTTACTCTAGCGGGGGGGCTGGAGATACGCAGTATTTT
>TRBV5-1|TRBD1|TRBJ1-2|.
CASSTGQGHTYTF
TGCGCCAGCAGCACCGGACAGGGCCATACCTACACCTTC
>TRBV5-8|.|TRBJ2-7|.
CASSKGPNEQYF
TGTGCCAGCAGCAAAGGGCCAAACGAGCAGTACTTC
>TRBV7-2|.|TRBJ1-1|.
CASSLLGSGHGTEAFF
TGTGCCAGCAGCTTACTTGGATCGGGGCACGGGACTGAAGCTTTCTTT
>TRBV29-1|TRBD1|TRBJ1-2|few
CSAESRTGYYGYTF
TGCAGCGCCGAGAGCCGGACAGGGTACTATGGCTACACCTTC
>TRBV21-1|.|TRBJ1-4|.
CASSQDSPNEKLFF
TGTGCCAGCAGTCAAGACAGTCCTAATGAAAAACTGTTTTTT
>TRBV5-1|.|TRBJ2-1|.
CASSVTYNEQFF
TGCGCCAGCAGCGTAACGTACAATGAGCAGTTCTTC
>TRBV10-3|TRBD2|TRBJ2-3|once
CASKAGTTLRTQYF
TGTGCCTCAAAGGCCGGGACTACTCTCCGAACGCAGTATTTT
>TRBV7-2|.|TRBJ1-4|few
CASSPRQATNEKLFF
TGTGCCAGCAGCCCTCGACAGGCAACTAATGAAAAACTGTTTTTT
>TRBV4-2|.|TRBJ1-1|.
CASSQVDTEAFF
TGTGCCAGCAGCCAAGTGGACACTGAAGCTTTCTTT
>TRBV23-1|.|TRBJ2-1|.
CASVRWVGGPKPTEQFF
TGCGCCAGCGTCCGGTGGGTGGGCGGTCCTAAACCCACTGAGCAGTTCTTC
>TRBV13|.|TRBJ2-5|once
CASSPRKETRYF
TGTGCCAGCAGTCCCCGCAAAGAGACCCGGTACTTC
>TRBV19|TRBD1|TRBJ1-1|.
CASSPPSGTGSTEAFF
TGTGCCAGTAGTCCCCCTTCGGGGACAGGGAGCACTGAAGCTTTCTTT
>TRBV19|.|TRBJ1-4|few
CASSPGVGATNEKLFF
TGTGCCAGTAGTCCCGGAGTAGGGGCAACTAATGAAAAACTGTTTTTT
>TRBV7-2|.|TRBJ2-5|.
CASSPQETQYF
TGTGCCAGCAGCCCCCAAGAGACCCAGTACTTC
>TRBV18|.|TRBJ2-1|.
CASSPRIGGEQFF
TGTGCCAGCTCACCCCGAATCGGGGGTGAGCAGTTCTTC
>TRBV10-3|.|TRBJ2-1|.
CAISESTRTPYPNEQFF
TGTGCCATCAGTGAGTCGACTAGGACCCCCTACCCCAATGAGCAGTTCTTC
>TRBV19|TRBD2|TRBJ2-2|.
CASSSLAGPTGELFF
TGTGCCAGTTCTTCACTAGCGGGTCCGACCGGGGAGCTGTTTTTT
>TRBV29-1|TRBD1|TRBJ2-7|once
CSVDPGQGVDEQYF
TGCAGCGTAGACCCTGGACAGGGGGTCGACGAGCAGTACTTC
>TRBV6-5|.|TRBJ2-5|.
CASSRRLAGTQYF
TGTGCCAGCAGCCGGAGGCTGGCGGGGACCCAGTACTTC
>TRBV5-6|.|TRBJ1-5|few
CASSLGGLSWRDQPQHF
TGTGCCAGCAGCTTGGGGGGGCTCTCCTGGAGGGATCAGCCCCAGCATTTT
>TRBV6-4|.|TRBJ1-1|few
CASSEQGGTEAFF
TGTGCCAGCAGTGAGCAAGGGGGCACTGAAGCTTTCTTT
>TRBV4-2|.|TRBJ1-1|.
CASSQPGNTEAFF
TGTGCCAGCAGCCAACCGGGAAACACTGAAGCTTTCTTT
>TRBV27|.|TRBJ2-7|once
CAIGKVYEQYF
TGTGCCATCGGAAAAGTCTACGAGCAGTACTTC
>TRBV19|.|TRBJ2-7|.
CASSINGRPYEQYF
TGTGCCAGTAGTATAAACGGCCGGCCCTACGAGCAGTACTTC
>TRBV7-2|.|TRBJ1-1|.
CASSSAHTEAFF
TGTGCCAGCAGCTCTGCCCACACTGAAGCTTTCTTT
>TRBV6-4|TRBD2|TRBJ2-1|.
CAILSPTPSGVLSSYNEQFF
TGTGCCATCCTCAGCCCGACCCCTAGCGGGGTCCTCAGCTCCTACAATGAGCAGTTCTTC
>TRBV18|.|TRBJ1-5|.
CASSPPIVTGKGQPQHF
TGTGCCAGCTCACCACCGATAGTTACAGGGAAGGGTCAGCCCCAGCATTTT